The next 8 T cell receptor beta chains were all read from a single sample in a study of blood T cell repertoires in COVID-19 (dated by TCRdb to 2018 to 2020). Libraries were made using the immunoSEQ multiplex PCR assay. The table comes from immuneACCESS by way of TCRdb, which keeps in-frame sequences with V and J called. Part of the clones is missing from these tables; in studies checked, under half for an unresolved V gene and the rest for unknown reasons. The sample records approximately 200,000 clones, roughly 85% of which are singletons. Jointly, the top ten make up 18% of the sample. Source material: PBMCs or T cells enriched from blood (not recorded which). These receptors were taken from a middle-aged man who had recovered from COVID-19.

The chain is built from TRBV13 and TRBJ2-7; TRBD1 is a possible D gene (5 bases). V was trimmed by 4 bases and J by 1 base, leaving 11 bases between them. The CDR3 totals 14 residues. The germline V gene has CDR1 PRHDT and CDR2 FYEKMQ (reference sequence). CDR3 in DNA: TGTGCCAGCAGCTCTTCAGGGATTTCCTACGAGCAGTACTTC. Translating gives CASSSSGISYEQYF. The full variable domain, with the rest looked up from reference TRBV13 and TRBJ2-7, is AAGVIQSPRHLIKEKRETATLKCYPIPRHDTVYWYQQGPGQDPQFLISFYEKMQSDKGSIPDRFSAQQFSDYHSELNMSSLELGDSALYFCASSSSGISYEQYFGPGTRLTVT.

CDR3 bases: TGTGCCAGTAGTTCCGGGACTAGCGGGTTCACAGATACGCAGTATTTT. This gives the protein CASSSGTSGFTDTQYF. The chain employs TRBV19 and TRBJ2-3, with 12 nucleotides matching TRBD2. V dropped 5 bases and J dropped 2; count of bases not matched to a gene: 5. CDR3 length equals 16 residues. Germline CDR1 and CDR2: LNHDA and SQIVND (reference sequence). The full variable domain, rest sourced from reference TRBV19 and TRBJ2-3, is DGGITQSPKYLFRKEGQNVTLSCEQNLNHDAMYWYRQDPGQGLRLIYYSQIVNDFQKGDIAEGYSVSREKKESFPLTVTSAQKNPTAFYLCASSSGTSGFTDTQYFGPGTRLTVL.

In this sample, this clone turned up once. The chain has TRBV5-1 and TRBJ2-7, with 11 bases that match TRBD1. The CDR3 extends over 15 amino acids. V gave up 4 bases and J gave up 3 bases; unmatched junction bases: 6. CDR1 is SGHRS, CDR2 YFSETQ, per germline. In DNA, the CDR3 is TGCGCCAGCAGCGGCACCGGGACAGGGGGCTACGAGCAGTACTTC. It is translated as CASSGTGTGGYEQYF.

This rearrangement joins TRBV25-1 to TRBJ1-6; tentatively, D is TRBD1 (5 bases). CDR1 and CDR2 from the germline V gene are MGHDK and SYGVNS. V was cut by 6 bases and J by 10 bases, with 19 bases left in between. The CDR3 spans 15 residues. The CDR3 spells CASREGMAEGSPLHF. The DNA for the CDR3 is TGTGCCAGCAGGGAGGGGATGGCCGAGGGCTCACCCCTCCACTTT.

V is TRBV6-5 and J is TRBJ1-5; 8 bases map to TRBD1. Germline V gives CDR1 MNHEY, CDR2 SVGAGI. This CDR3 is built from 15 residues. Trimming at V came to 7 bases and at J to 3 bases, leaving 8 bases not matched to a gene. The CDR3, as DNA: TGTGCCAGCATTCCAGGGACAGGCTACAATCAGCCCCAGCATTTT. It codes for CASIPGTGYNQPQHF.

The chain combines TRBV5-1 with TRBJ2-2; possibly TRBD2 for D (5 bases). CDR1 is SGHRS and CDR2 is YFSETQ in the germline V gene. The CDR3 runs to 14 residues. The V and J ends lost 0 bases and 6 bases respectively, with 9 bases between them. CDR3 DNA: TGCGCCAGCAGCTTGGTAGTGGAGGCCGGGGAGCTGTTTTTT. Translated, it gives CASSLVVEAGELFF.

This chain links TRBV19 with TRBJ1-6, with no clear D. Germline CDR1 LNHDA, CDR2 SQIVND (reference sequence). V was trimmed by 3 bases and J by 14 bases, leaving 14 bases between them. The CDR3 consists of 13 residues. In nucleotides, the CDR3 is TGTGCCAGTAGTATCACTACCCAGCGAGCCCTCCACTTT. Its protein is CASSITTQRALHF. Looking up the rest from reference TRBV19 and TRBJ1-6 gives the full variable domain: DGGITQSPKYLFRKEGQNVTLSCEQNLNHDAMYWYRQDPGQGLRLIYYSQIVNDFQKGDIAEGYSVSREKKESFPLTVTSAQKNPTAFYLCASSITTQRALHFGNGTRLTVT.

A word on this clone: The junction and the germline gene differ at one end; a read error may be behind it. CDR3 protein: CASSLWGDHF. DNA for the CDR3: TGTGCCAGCAGTTTATGGGGCGATCACTTC. V and J are TRBV28 and TRBJ2-7; no clear D gene. From germline, CDR1 is MDHEN and CDR2 SYDVKM. This CDR3 is 10 amino acids long.